The 22 T cell receptor beta chains below all came from one sample that was sequenced in a study of blood T cell repertoires in COVID-19. Only in-frame clones appear in the TCRdb table, and some are missing; sequencing was by immunoSEQ multiplex PCR. Found here are around 180,000 clones, around 87% of them singletons; the top ten hold roughly 2.6%. Material for sequencing was peripheral blood. These receptors all come from a man aged 35 to 55 with active or convalescent COVID-19.

The chain carries TRBV6-2 or TRBV6-3 and TRBJ1-6; TRBD1 matches at 8 bases. Trimming removed 6 bases from V and 0 bases from J; junction bases left unmatched: 19. This CDR3 has 21 amino acids. CDR1 is MNHEY and CDR2 is SVGEGT in the germline V gene. In DNA form, the CDR3 reads TGTGCCAGCAGCCCCCTTGGACAGGGATACCTTCTGAGCTCCTATAATTCACCCCTCCACTTT. It specifies CASSPLGQGYLLSSYNSPLHF.

This clone occurred once. This sequence joins TRBV5-8 and TRBJ1-2; 8 bases map to TRBD1. The CDR3 spans 14 residues. CDR1 and CDR2 (germline): SGHTS, YDEGEE. The V gene end was trimmed by 1 base and the J gene end by 6 bases; junction bases not matched to a gene: 5. This CDR3 is CASSLQQGVDGYTF. The CDR3 DNA sequence: TGTGCCAGCAGCTTGCAACAGGGGGTGGATGGCTACACCTTC. The full variable domain, its missing parts supplied by reference TRBV5-8 and TRBJ1-2, is EAGVTQSPTHLIKTRGQQATLRCSPISGHTSVYWYQQALGLGLQFLLWYDEGEERNRGNFPPRFSGRQFPNYSSELNVNALELEDSALYLCASSLQQGVDGYTFGSGTRLTVV.

The sample holds one count of this clone. This chain links TRBV25-1 with TRBJ1-6; 7 bases are shared with TRBD1. CDR1 is MGHDK and CDR2 is SYGVNS in the germline V gene. The CDR3 has 15 residues. With V trimmed by 5 bases and J by 7 bases, 8 bases remained unmatched. CDR3 sequence reads: CASSTHRGYNSPLHF. The CDR3 DNA follows: TGTGCCAGCAGTACCCACAGGGGATACAATTCACCCCTCCACTTT.

This clone occurred once. The chain links TRBV5-6 to TRBJ2-7; D is perhaps TRBD2 (5 bases). This CDR3 region has 16 residues. Germline CDR1 is SGHDT and CDR2 is YYEEEE. Deletions cut 1 base from V and 2 bases from J, with 16 bases between. The CDR3 region is CASSLWLASQTYEQYF. CDR3 in DNA: TGTGCCAGCAGCTTGTGGTTAGCGTCACAAACCTACGAGCAGTACTTC.

The chain links TRBV27 to TRBJ1-5, with a weak D call TRBD1 (6 bases). The CDR3 has 14 residues. The germline gives CDR1 MNHEY, CDR2 SMNVEV (reference sequence). The ends were cut back, 10 bases at V and 2 bases at J, with 15 bases in the middle. The CDR3 region has the DNA TGTGCCACTCGGGGGGCTTTGGGCAATCAGCCCCAGCATTTT. It codes for CATRGALGNQPQHF.

The rearrangement joins TRBV19 to TRBJ1-1, with D unresolved. With 6 bases removed from V and 4 bases from J, the gap between germline ends came to 15 bases. The length of the CDR3 is 14 residues. CDR1 and CDR2 (germline): LNHDA, SQIVND (reference sequence). The chain's CDR3 is CASRSGGLGTEAFF. CDR3 bases: TGTGCCAGTAGGTCCGGAGGGCTGGGCACTGAAGCTTTCTTT.

The chain employs TRBV5-4 and TRBJ1-3; no clear D. Trimming took 4 bases from V and 1 from J, leaving 24 bases between them. The CDR3 is 19 residues long. CDR1 is SGHNT, CDR2 YYREEE, per germline (reference sequence). For the CDR3, the DNA is TGTGCCAGCAGCCGATACTCCCCCGTGGAGGTTAAATCTGGAAACACCATATATTTT. This sequence encodes CASSRYSPVEVKSGNTIYF.

The count of this clone is one. The V call is TRBV28, the J call TRBJ2-7, with a weak D call TRBD2 (6 bases). The V gene's germline CDR1 is MDHEN and CDR2 SYDVKM. The CDR3 runs to 19 residues. With 3 bases removed from V and 2 bases from J, the gap between germline ends came to 26 bases. In DNA form, the CDR3 reads TGTGCCAGCAGTTTTGGTGGAGGGTCAATTATCCTCAAAACCTACGAGCAGTACTTC. It is translated as CASSFGGGSIILKTYEQYF.

The chain recombines TRBV5-8 with TRBJ1-3; unclear D gene. The CDR3 loop spans 13 amino acids. Germline lookup yields CDR1 SGHTS and CDR2 YDEGEE. The V end was cut by 0 bases, the J end by 3 bases, with 4 bases between. The CDR3 DNA reads TGTGCCAGCAGCTTGGTCCTTGGAAACACCATATATTTT. This sequence encodes CASSLVLGNTIYF.

The chain joins TRBV27 to TRBJ1-2; D gene ambiguous. CDR1 and CDR2 from the germline V gene are MNHEY and SMNVEV (reference sequence). The CDR3 contains 16 residues. Trimming stripped 2 bases from V and 5 bases from J, with 18 bases between. CDR3 residues: CASSLDRGGIGYGYTF. Written as DNA, the CDR3 is TGTGCCAGCAGTTTAGATCGGGGAGGCATAGGGTATGGCTACACCTTC.

The chain has TRBV13 and TRBJ1-2; D unclear. The CDR3 totals 13 residues. The germline V and J ends were trimmed by 2 bases and 3 bases, with 7 bases remaining between them. CDR1 PRHDT and CDR2 FYEKMQ come from the germline V gene (reference sequence). The CDR3 is CASSLRRYYGYTF. The CDR3 DNA follows: TGTGCCAGCAGCTTAAGGCGGTACTATGGCTACACCTTC.

CDR3 DNA sequence: TGTGCCAGTAGTTTAGTAGAAGCAGATACGCAGTATTTT. Encoded protein: CASSLVEADTQYF. The rearrangement joins TRBV19 to TRBJ2-3; D ambiguous. The CDR3 runs 13 residues. Trimming removed 5 bases at V and 4 bases at J, with 10 bases between. The germline V gene has CDR1 LNHDA and CDR2 SQIVND (reference sequence).

V usage is TRBV25-1 and J usage is TRBJ1-2, with a possible D match to TRBD1 (6 bases). V was pared by 2 bases and J by 4 bases, with 11 bases between. This CDR3 region has 14 residues. Per germline, CDR1 MGHDK and CDR2 SYGVNS. CDR3 amino acids: CASSEPGDSYGYTF. Written as DNA, the CDR3 is TGTGCCAGCAGTGAACCAGGGGATTCCTATGGCTACACCTTC.

The V call is TRBV6-5, the J call TRBJ1-2; the match to TRBD1 covers 9 bases. CDR1 and CDR2 (germline): MNHEY, SVGAGI. The CDR3 contains 15 residues. J was trimmed by 8 bases and V by 2 bases; bases with no gene match: 9. The CDR3 region is CASSYRGQGMDGYTF. CDR3 in DNA: TGTGCCAGCAGTTACCGGGGACAGGGAATGGACGGCTACACCTTC.

The chain carries TRBV11-3 and TRBJ2-1, with TRBD1 matching over 9 bases. The CDR3 consists of 16 residues. V dropped 1 base and J dropped 3; count of bases not matched to a gene: 4. Germline V CDR1 and CDR2: SGHNT, YENEEA. CDR3 nucleotide sequence: TGTGCCAGCAGCTTAGTTGGGACAGGGAACTACAATGAGCAGTTCTTC. Encoded protein: CASSLVGTGNYNEQFF.

The V and J genes are TRBV4-3 and TRBJ2-6, with TRBD1 matching over 7 bases. The CDR3 has 18 amino acids. V shed 4 bases and J 0 bases; nucleotides not matched to a gene: 9. Germline V lookup: CDR1 LGHNA, CDR2 YSLEER. CDR3 bases: TGCGCCAGCAGCCGTCAGAGGGGGCGCTTCTCTGGGGCCAACGTCCTGACTTTC. Amino acids: CASSRQRGRFSGANVLTF.

V gene TRBV11-2 combines with J gene TRBJ2-3; D remains unclear. This CDR3 has 15 amino acids. Trimming removed 0 bases from V and 0 bases from J, with 7 bases in between. Germline V lookup: CDR1 SGHAT, CDR2 FQNNGV. The CDR3, as DNA: TGTGCCAGCAGCTTAGATCCGACTAGCACAGATACGCAGTATTTT. Residues: CASSLDPTSTDTQYF.

This rearrangement joins TRBV5-4 to TRBJ2-2; 10 nucleotides agree with TRBD1. V gave up 1 base and J gave up 5 bases; unmatched junction bases: 8. Germline V gene sequence: CDR1 SGHNT, CDR2 YYREEE (reference sequence). This CDR3 spans 17 amino acids. CDR3 nucleotides: TGTGCCAGCAGCTTGCCGGGACAGGGGTCCGGGACCGGGGAGCTGTTTTTT. This encodes CASSLPGQGSGTGELFF.

J is TRBJ1-5 and V is TRBV6-1; no definite D call. The V end lost 2 bases, the J end lost 7 bases, and 3 bases lay between the germline ends. CDR1 is MNHNS, CDR2 SASEGT, per germline. CDR3 size: 11 residues. DNA for the CDR3: TGTGCCAGCAGTGAACGGCAGCCCCAGCATTTT. It is translated as CASSERQPQHF.

The chain links TRBV6-1 to TRBJ2-1, with D maybe TRBD1 (5 bases). CDR1 is MNHNS and CDR2 is SASEGT in the germline V gene. V was pared by 3 bases and J by 4 bases, with 10 bases between. This CDR3 has 14 amino acids. CDR3 in amino acids: CASSEGQGYNEQFF. In DNA form, the CDR3 reads TGTGCCAGCAGTGAGGGGCAGGGATACAATGAGCAGTTCTTC.

This chain connects TRBV18 to TRBJ1-1, with 10 bases matching TRBD1. CDR1 is KGHSH and CDR2 is LQKENI in the germline V gene. Trimming removed 3 bases from V and 4 bases from J; junction bases left unmatched: 5. The CDR3 is 15 residues long. CDR3 sequence (DNA): TGTGCCAGCTCACCGACCGGACAGGGGGGCACTGAAGCTTTCTTT. It encodes CASSPTGQGGTEAFF. The whole variable domain, remainder taken from reference TRBV18 and TRBJ1-1, is NAGVMQNPRHLVRRRGQEARLRCSPMKGHSHVYWYRQLPEEGLKFMVYLQKENIIDESGMPKERFSAEFPKEGPSILRIQQVVRGDSAAYFCASSPTGQGGTEAFFGQGTRLTVV.

The chain is built from TRBV6-2 or TRBV6-3 and TRBJ1-5, with TRBD1 matching over 8 bases. Germline-derived CDR1 and CDR2 are MNHEY and SVGEGT. CDR3 length equals 15 residues. V was pared by 2 bases and J by 4 bases, with 4 bases of the junction left unmatched. In nucleotides, the CDR3 is TGTGCCAGCAGTTACCGGACAGGGACTAATCAGCCCCAGCATTTT. It translates to CASSYRTGTNQPQHF.